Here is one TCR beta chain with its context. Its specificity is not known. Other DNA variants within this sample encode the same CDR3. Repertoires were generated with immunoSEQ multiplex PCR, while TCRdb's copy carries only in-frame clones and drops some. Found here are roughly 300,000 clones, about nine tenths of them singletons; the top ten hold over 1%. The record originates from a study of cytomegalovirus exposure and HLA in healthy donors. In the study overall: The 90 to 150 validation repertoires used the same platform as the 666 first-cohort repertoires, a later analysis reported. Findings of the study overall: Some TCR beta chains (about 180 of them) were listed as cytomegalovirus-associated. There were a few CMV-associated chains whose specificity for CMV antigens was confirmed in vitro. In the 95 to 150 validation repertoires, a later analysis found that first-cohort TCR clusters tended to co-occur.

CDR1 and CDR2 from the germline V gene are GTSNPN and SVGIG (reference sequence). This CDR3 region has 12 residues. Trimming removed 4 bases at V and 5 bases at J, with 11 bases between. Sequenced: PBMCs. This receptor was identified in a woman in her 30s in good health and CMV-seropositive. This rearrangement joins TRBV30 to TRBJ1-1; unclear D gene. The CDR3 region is CAWTKTGTEAFF. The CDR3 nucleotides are TGTGCCTGGACCAAGACCGGGACTGAAGCTTTCTTT.